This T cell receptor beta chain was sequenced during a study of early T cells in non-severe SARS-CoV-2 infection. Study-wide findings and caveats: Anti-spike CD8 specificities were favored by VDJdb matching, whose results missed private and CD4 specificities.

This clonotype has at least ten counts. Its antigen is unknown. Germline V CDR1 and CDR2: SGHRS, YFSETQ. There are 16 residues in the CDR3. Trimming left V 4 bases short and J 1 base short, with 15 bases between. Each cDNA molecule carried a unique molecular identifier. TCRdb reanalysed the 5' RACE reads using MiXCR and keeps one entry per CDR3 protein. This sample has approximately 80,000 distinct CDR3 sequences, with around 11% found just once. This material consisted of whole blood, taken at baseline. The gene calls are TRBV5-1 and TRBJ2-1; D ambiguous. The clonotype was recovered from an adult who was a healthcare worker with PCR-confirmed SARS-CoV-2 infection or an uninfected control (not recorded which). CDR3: CASSNGFTVSYNEQFF. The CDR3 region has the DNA TGCGCCAGCAGCAACGGTTTTACCGTTTCCTACAATGAGCAGTTCTTC.